This paragraph reports one T cell receptor beta chain. Trimming took 6 bases from V and 2 from J, leaving 19 bases between them. Germline CDR1 MNHEY, CDR2 SVGAGI. The CDR3 runs 16 residues. The sample comes from a study of patients and donors after allogeneic stem cell transplantation. TCRdb used MiXCR to reprocess the RT-PCR reads, holding one entry per CDR3 protein. The sample yields around 150,000 distinct CDR3 sequences, about 29% seen once. The chain recombines TRBV6-5 with TRBJ2-5; D gene uncertain. Specimen: blood, either unsorted or a sorted T cell fraction (not recorded which). The receptor comes from a human donor who was either an allogeneic HSCT recipient or a stem cell or donor lymphocyte infusion donor (not recorded which). It is not recorded whose cells these are; they may come from a transplant donor. CDR3: CASSFKVWTLQETQYF. The CDR3 coding sequence is TGTGCCAGCAGCTTCAAGGTGTGGACCCTACAAGAGACCCAGTACTTC.